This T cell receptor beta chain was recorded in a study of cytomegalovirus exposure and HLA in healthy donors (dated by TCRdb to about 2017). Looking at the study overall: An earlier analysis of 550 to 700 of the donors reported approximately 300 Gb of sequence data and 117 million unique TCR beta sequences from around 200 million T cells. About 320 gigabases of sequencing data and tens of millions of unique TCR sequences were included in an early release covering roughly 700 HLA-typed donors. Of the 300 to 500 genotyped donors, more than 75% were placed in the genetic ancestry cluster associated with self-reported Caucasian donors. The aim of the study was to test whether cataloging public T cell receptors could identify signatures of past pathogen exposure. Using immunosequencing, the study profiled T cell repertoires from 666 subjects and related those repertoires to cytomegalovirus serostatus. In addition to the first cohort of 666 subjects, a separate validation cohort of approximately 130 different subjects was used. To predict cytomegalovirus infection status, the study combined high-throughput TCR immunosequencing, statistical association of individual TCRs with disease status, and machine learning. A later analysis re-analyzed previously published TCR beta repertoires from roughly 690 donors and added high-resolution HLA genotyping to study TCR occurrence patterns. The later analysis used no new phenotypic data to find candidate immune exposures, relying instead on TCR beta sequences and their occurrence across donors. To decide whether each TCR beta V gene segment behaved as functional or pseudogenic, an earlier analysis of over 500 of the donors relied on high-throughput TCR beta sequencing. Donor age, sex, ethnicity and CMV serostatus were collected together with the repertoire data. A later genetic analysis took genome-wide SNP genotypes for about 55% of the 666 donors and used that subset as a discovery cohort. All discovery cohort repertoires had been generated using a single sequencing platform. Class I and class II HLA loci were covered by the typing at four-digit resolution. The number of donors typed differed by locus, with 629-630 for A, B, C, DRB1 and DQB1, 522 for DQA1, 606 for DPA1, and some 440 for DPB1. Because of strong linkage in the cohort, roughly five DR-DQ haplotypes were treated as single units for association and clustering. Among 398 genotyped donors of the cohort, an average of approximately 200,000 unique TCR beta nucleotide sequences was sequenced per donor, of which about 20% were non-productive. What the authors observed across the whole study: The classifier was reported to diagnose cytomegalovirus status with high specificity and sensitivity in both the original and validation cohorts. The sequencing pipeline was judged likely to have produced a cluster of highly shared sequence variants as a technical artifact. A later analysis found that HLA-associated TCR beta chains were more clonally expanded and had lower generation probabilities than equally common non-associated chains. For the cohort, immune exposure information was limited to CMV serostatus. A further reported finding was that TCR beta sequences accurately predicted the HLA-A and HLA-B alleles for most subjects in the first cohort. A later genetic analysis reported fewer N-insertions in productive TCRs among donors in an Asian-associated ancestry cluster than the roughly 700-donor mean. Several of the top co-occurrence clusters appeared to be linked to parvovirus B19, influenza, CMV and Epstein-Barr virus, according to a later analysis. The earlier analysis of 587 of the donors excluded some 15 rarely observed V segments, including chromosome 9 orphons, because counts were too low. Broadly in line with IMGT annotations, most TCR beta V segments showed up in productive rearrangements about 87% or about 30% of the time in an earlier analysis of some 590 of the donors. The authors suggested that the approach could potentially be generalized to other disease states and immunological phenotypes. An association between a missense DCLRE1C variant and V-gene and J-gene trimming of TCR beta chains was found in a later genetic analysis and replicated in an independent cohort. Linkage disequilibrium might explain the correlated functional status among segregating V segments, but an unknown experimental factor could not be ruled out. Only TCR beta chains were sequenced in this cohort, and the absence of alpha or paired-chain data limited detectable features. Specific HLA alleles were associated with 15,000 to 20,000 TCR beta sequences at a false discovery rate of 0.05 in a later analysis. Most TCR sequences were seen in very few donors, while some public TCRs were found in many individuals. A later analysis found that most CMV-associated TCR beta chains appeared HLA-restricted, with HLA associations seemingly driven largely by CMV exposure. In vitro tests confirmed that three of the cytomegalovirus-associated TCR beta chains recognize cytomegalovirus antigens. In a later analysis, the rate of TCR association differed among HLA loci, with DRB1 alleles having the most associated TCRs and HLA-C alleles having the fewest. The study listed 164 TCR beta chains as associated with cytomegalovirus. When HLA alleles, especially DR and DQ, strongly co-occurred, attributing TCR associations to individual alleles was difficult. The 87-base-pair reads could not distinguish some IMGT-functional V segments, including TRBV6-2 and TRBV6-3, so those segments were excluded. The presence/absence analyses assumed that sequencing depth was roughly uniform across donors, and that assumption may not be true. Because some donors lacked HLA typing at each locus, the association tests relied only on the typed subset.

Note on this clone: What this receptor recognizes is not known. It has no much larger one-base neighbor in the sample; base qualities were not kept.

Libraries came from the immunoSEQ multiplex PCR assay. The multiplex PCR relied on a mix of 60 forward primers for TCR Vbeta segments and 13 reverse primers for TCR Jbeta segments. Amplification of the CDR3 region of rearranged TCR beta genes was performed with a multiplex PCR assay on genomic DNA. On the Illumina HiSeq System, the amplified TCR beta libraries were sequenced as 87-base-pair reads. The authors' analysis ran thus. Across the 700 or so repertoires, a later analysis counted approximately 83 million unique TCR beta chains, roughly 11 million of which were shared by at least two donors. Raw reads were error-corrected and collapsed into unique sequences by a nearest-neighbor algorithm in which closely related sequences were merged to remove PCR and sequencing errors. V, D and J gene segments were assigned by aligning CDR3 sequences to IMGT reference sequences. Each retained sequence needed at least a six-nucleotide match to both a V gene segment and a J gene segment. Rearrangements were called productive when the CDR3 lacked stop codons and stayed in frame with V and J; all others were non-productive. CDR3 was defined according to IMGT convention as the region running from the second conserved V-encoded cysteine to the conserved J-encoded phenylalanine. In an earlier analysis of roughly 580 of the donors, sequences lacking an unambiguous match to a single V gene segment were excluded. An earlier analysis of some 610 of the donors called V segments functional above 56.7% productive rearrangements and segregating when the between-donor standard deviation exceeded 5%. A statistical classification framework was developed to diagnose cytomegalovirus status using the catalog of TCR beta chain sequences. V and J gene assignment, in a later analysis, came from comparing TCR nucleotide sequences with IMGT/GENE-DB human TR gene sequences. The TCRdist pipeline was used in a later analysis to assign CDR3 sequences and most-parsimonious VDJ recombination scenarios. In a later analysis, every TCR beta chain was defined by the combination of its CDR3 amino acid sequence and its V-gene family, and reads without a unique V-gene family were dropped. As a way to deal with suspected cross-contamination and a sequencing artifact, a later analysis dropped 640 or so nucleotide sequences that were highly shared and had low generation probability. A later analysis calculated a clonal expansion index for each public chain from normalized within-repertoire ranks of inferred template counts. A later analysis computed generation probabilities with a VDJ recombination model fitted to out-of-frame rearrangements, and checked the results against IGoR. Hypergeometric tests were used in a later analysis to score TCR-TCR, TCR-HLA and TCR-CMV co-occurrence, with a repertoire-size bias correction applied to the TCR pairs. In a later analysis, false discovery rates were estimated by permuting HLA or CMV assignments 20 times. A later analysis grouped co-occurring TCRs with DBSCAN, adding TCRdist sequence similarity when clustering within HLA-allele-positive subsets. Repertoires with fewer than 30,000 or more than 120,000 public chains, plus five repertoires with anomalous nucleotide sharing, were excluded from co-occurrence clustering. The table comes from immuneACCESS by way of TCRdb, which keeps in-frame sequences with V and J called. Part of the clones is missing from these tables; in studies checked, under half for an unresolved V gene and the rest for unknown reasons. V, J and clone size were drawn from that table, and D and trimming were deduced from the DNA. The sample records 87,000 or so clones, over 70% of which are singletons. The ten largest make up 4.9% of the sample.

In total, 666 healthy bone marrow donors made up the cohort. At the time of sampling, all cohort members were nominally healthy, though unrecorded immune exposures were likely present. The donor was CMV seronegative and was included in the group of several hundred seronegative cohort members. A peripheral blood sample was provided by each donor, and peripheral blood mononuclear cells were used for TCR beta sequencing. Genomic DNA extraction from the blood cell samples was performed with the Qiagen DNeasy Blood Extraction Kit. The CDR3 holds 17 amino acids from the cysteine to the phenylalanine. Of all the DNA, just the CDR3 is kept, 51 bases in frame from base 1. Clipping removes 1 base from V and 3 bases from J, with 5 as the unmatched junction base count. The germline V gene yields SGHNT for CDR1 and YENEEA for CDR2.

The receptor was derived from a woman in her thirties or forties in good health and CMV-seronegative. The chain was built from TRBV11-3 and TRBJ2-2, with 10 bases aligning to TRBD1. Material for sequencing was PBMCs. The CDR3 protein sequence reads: CASSLAAGQGYTGELFF. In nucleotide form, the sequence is TGTGCCAGCAGCTTAGCAGCGGGACAGGGGTACACCGGGGAGCTGTTTTTT.